A selection of T cell receptor beta chains follows, all from one sample in a study of blood T cells in healthy people across ages. TCRdb processed the 5' RACE reads anew with MiXCR; each CDR3 protein has one entry. The sample consists of roughly 1,500,000 distinct CDR3 sequences, around 39% of them appearing once. The sequenced sample was blood. Receptors were obtained from a woman aged 18-30 years in good health. Both conserved end residues are trimmed from each CDR3.

V	J	CDR3
TRBV10-3	TRBJ2-3	AIRGPGQGGTDTQY
TRBV6-5	TRBJ1-1	ASRVGTGAIAF
TRBV6-5	TRBJ2-7	ASRDRGRGGAYEQY
TRBV12-3/TRBV12-4	TRBJ2-7	ASSLEGRKVTYEQY
TRBV6-6	TRBJ2-3	ASQTGEPSTDTQY
TRBV15	TRBJ2-7	ATSSSALGTSGRGRYEQY
TRBV12-3/TRBV12-4	TRBJ2-3	ASRGEGLLTDTQY
TRBV6-1	TRBJ2-7	ASTPGQGASYEQY
TRBV7-2	TRBJ2-5	ASSLVGLAGGPETQY
TRBV9	TRBJ1-2	ASSPYFSDGGYT
TRBV6-6	TRBJ1-1	ASSRDSEAF
TRBV9	TRBJ2-7	ASSVGLRGDDEQY
TRBV6-6	TRBJ2-5	ASSYGTSGGNEQY
TRBV15	TRBJ1-5	ATSRGQPGQPQH
TRBV12-5	TRBJ2-7	ASGLWGEQY
TRBV7-2	TRBJ2-7	ASSPQQALEQY
TRBV3-1	TRBJ1-1	ASSQGTGNANTEAF
TRBV29-1	TRBJ2-5	SVEGQGWYQETQY